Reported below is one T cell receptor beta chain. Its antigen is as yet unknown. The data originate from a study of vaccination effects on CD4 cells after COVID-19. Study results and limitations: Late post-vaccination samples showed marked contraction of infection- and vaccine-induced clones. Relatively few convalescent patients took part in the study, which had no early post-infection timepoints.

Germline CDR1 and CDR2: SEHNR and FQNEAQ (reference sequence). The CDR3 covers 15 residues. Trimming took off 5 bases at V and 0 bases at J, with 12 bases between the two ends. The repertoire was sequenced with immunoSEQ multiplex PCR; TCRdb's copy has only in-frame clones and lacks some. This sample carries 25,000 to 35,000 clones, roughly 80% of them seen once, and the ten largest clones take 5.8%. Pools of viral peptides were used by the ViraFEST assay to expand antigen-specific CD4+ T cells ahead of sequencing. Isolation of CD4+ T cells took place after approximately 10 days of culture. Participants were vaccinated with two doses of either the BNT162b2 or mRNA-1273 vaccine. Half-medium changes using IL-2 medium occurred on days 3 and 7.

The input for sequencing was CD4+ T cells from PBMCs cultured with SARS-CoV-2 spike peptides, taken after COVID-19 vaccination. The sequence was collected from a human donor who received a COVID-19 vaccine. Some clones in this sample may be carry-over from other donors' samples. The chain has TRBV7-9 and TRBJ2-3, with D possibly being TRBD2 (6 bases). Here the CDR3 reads CASSRGTLSTDTQYF. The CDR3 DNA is TGTGCCAGCAGCCGCGGGACTCTTAGCACAGATACGCAGTATTTT. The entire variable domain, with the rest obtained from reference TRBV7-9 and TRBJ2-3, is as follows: DTGVSQNPRHKITKRGQNVTFRCDPISEHNRLYWYRQTLGQGPEFLTYFQNEAQLEKSRLLSDRFSAERPKGSFSTLEIQRTEQGDSAMYLCASSRGTLSTDTQYFGPGTRLTVL.